One and the same sample provided the 11 T cell receptor beta chains below, sequenced in a study of blood T cell repertoires in COVID-19. Sequencing used immunoSEQ multiplex PCR; TCRdb keeps in-frame clones, though not all of them. This table has roughly 160,000 clones, 84% appearing once. Source material: peripheral blood. Every receptor here comes from a man younger than 35 with active or convalescent COVID-19.

The chain joins TRBV13 to TRBJ1-2; TRBD1 aligns across 11 bases. This CDR3 contains 15 residues. The V gene end was trimmed by 4 bases and the J gene end by 8 bases; junction bases not matched to a gene: 9. CDR1 PRHDT and CDR2 FYEKMQ come from the germline V gene (reference sequence). The CDR3 nucleotides read TGTGCCAGCAGCTCCCAGGACAGGGGGCTTCGGGGCTACACCTTC. Its protein is CASSSQDRGLRGYTF. Based on the CDR3 plus reference TRBV13 and TRBJ1-2, the full variable domain is AAGVIQSPRHLIKEKRETATLKCYPIPRHDTVYWYQQGPGQDPQFLISFYEKMQSDKGSIPDRFSAQQFSDYHSELNMSSLELGDSALYFCASSSQDRGLRGYTFGSGTRLTVV.

V usage is TRBV3-1 (or the pseudogene TRBV3-2) and J usage is TRBJ2-3; 7 bases match TRBD2. The CDR3 totals 15 residues. V shed 2 bases and J 4 bases; nucleotides not matched to a gene: 6. The germline gives CDR1 LGHDT, CDR2 YNNKEL (reference sequence). The CDR3, as DNA: TGTGCCAGCAGCCAATTCGGGGGGAGCCCAGATACGCAGTATTTT. It encodes CASSQFGGSPDTQYF.

This clone was recorded only once. The chain carries TRBV3-1 (or the pseudogene TRBV3-2) and TRBJ2-3; 10 bases fit TRBD2. The CDR3 contains 17 residues. J lost 0 bases, V lost 1 base, and 4 bases had no gene match. The germline V gene encodes CDR1 LGHDT and CDR2 YNNKEL (reference sequence). Here the CDR3 reads CASSQVPTSGSTDTQYF. The CDR3 nucleotides read TGTGCCAGCAGCCAAGTCCCGACTAGCGGGAGCACAGATACGCAGTATTTT.

The genes are TRBV18 and TRBJ2-1; 9 bases are shared with TRBD2. Germline CDR1 reads KGHSH; CDR2 reads LQKENI. V was clipped by 0 bases and J by 4 bases; unmatched bases: 7. The CDR3 totals 17 residues. CDR3 in amino acids: CASSPPLLAGDYNEQFF. Here the CDR3 DNA reads TGTGCCAGCTCACCACCTTTATTAGCGGGAGATTACAATGAGCAGTTCTTC.

A few counts support this clone. This chain links TRBV6-4 with TRBJ2-3, with 8 bases lining up with TRBD1. Germline CDR1 and CDR2: MRHNA and SNTAGT. J lost 5 bases, V lost 5 bases, and 3 bases had no gene match. This CDR3 is 13 amino acids long. CDR3 loop: CASSKTGEDTQYF. CDR3 nucleotides: TGTGCCAGCAGTAAGACAGGGGAAGATACGCAGTATTTT.

J is TRBJ1-1 and V is TRBV6-5; D remains unclear. The CDR3 is made up of 13 amino acids. Trimming cost V 0 bases and J 3 bases, with 5 bases left between them. Germline V CDR1 and CDR2: MNHEY, SVGAGI. In DNA form, the CDR3 reads TGTGCCAGCAGTTACTCAGCTTACACTGAAGCTTTCTTT. As protein: CASSYSAYTEAFF.

The chain employs TRBV7-9 and TRBJ1-4; the D is unclear. Trimming shortened V by 1 base and J by 8 bases, and 5 bases separated the two germline ends. Germline-derived CDR1 and CDR2 are SEHNR and FQNEAQ (reference sequence). The CDR3 is 12 residues long. CDR3 DNA sequence: TGTGCCAGCAGCTTAGGCGGCGAAAAACTGTTTTTT. It codes for CASSLGGEKLFF.

The V and J genes are TRBV3-1 (or the pseudogene TRBV3-2) and TRBJ2-2; 9 bases match TRBD2. Per the germline V gene, CDR1 is LGHDT and CDR2 is YNNKEL (reference sequence). V was clipped by 4 bases and J by 4 bases; unmatched bases: 7. The CDR3 runs to 16 residues. CDR3 bases: TGTGCCAGCAGCCGCCTTCGGCGGGGGGGCACCGGGGAGCTGTTTTTT. It is translated as CASSRLRRGGTGELFF.

The gene calls are TRBV15 and TRBJ2-3, with 7 bases lining up with TRBD1. Trimming at V came to 3 bases and at J to 2 bases, leaving 8 bases not matched to a gene. CDR3 length: 16 residues. The germline gives CDR1 LNHNV, CDR2 YYDKDF (reference sequence). The CDR3 DNA reads as TGTGCCACCAGCAGTCTGGGGACAGTGCCCACAGATACGCAGTATTTT. Its translation: CATSSLGTVPTDTQYF.

This rearrangement joins TRBV5-6 to TRBJ2-7; 7 bases fit TRBD1. The CDR3 has 14 amino acids. The J segment lost 3 bases and the V segment lost 4 bases, leaving 7 bases of the junction unmatched. Germline CDR1 and CDR2: SGHDT and YYEEEE. The CDR3 sequence is CASSNGQVGYEQYF. The CDR3 DNA reads as TGTGCCAGCAGCAATGGACAGGTGGGCTACGAGCAGTACTTC. Filled out from reference TRBV5-6 and TRBJ2-7, the complete variable domain reads DAGVTQSPTHLIKTRGQQVTLRCSPKSGHDTVSWYQQALGQGPQFIFQYYEEEERQRGNFPDRFSGHQFPNYSSELNVNALLLGDSALYLCASSNGQVGYEQYFGPGTRLTVT.

This rearrangement joins TRBV2 to TRBJ1-2, with 7 bases that match TRBD1. Unmatched junction bases numbered 13, after V lost 2 bases and J lost 4 bases. CDR1 and CDR2 from the germline V gene are SNHLY and FYNNEI. This CDR3 is built from 17 residues. CDR3 protein: CASSELEKGQRFYGYTF. CDR3 in DNA: TGTGCCAGCAGTGAATTAGAGAAGGGACAGAGGTTCTATGGCTACACCTTC.